Presented here are 6 T cell receptor beta chains from one specimen sequenced in a study of Graves' ophthalmopathy and Graves' hyperthyroidism. Amplified TCR beta CDR3 regions were obtained using RNA transcripts as template. Second-round multiplex PCR came after first-round RT-PCR with HTBI primers. One entry per CDR3 protein results from TCRdb running MiXCR on the multiplex PCR reads. Of hundreds of thousands of distinct CDR3 sequences listed, about a fifth are singletons. What was sequenced was peripheral blood. These receptors were obtained from a young woman with stable Graves' hyperthyroidism. Some clones in this sample may be carry-over from other donors' samples.

This clonotype was seen a handful of times. The chain has TRBV15 and TRBJ1-2, with D uncertain. Germline V lookup: CDR1 LNHNV, CDR2 YYDKDF (reference sequence). The CDR3 runs to 15 residues. Trimming removed 0 bases at V and 8 bases at J, with 16 bases between. The CDR3 DNA reads TGTGCCACCAGCAGAGAATGGACCGATCTGGGCGGCTACACCTTC. Protein product: CATSREWTDLGGYTF. The full variable domain, completed using reference TRBV15 and TRBJ1-2, is DAMVIQNPRYQVTQFGKPVTLSCSQTLNHNVMYWYQQKSSQAPKLLFHYYDKDFNNEADTPDNFQSRRPNTSFCFLDIRSPGLGDTAMYLCATSREWTDLGGYTFGSGTRLTVV.

This clonotype showed up many times. V gene TRBV5-1 combines with J gene TRBJ1-2; the match to TRBD1 covers 7 bases. The CDR3 is 14 amino acids. Germline V gene sequence: CDR1 SGHRS, CDR2 YFSETQ. The J segment lost 4 bases and the V segment lost 2 bases, leaving 5 bases of the junction unmatched. CDR3 DNA sequence: TGCGCCAGCAGCTTAAACCGGGACAGCTATGGCTACACCTTC. This translates into CASSLNRDSYGYTF.

The chain carries TRBV7-2 and TRBJ1-2, with a weak D call TRBD1 (5 bases). The germline V gene encodes CDR1 SGHTA and CDR2 FQGNSA. V lost 11 bases and J 6 bases, leaving 19 bases between the germline ends. The CDR3 is 13 residues long. As DNA, the CDR3 is TGTGCCGACCATCCACGATGGGGGAATGGCTACACCTTC. Its protein product is CADHPRWGNGYTF.

This clonotype showed up just once. The V call is TRBV7-9, the J call TRBJ1-2; D perhaps matches TRBD1 (6 bases). V was clipped by 2 bases and J by 2 bases, with 12 bases between them. Germline values: CDR1 SEHNR, CDR2 FQNEAQ (reference sequence). This CDR3 is 15 amino acids long. CDR3: CASSLSGQPNYGYTF. CDR3 bases: TGTGCCAGCAGCTTAAGTGGACAGCCCAACTATGGCTACACCTTC.

This clonotype was found a few times. The chain recombines TRBV3-1 with TRBJ2-5; D ambiguous. The V end was cut by 1 base, the J end by 1 base, with 10 bases between. The CDR3 covers 15 residues. The germline V gene encodes CDR1 LGHDT and CDR2 YNNKEL (reference sequence). CDR3 sequence (DNA): TGTGCCAGCAGCCAAGTGTGGCAGTCCCAAGAGACCCAGTACTTC. It specifies CASSQVWQSQETQYF.

This clonotype was detected many times. The chain joins TRBV6-1 to TRBJ1-2; D is undetermined. V was cut by 2 bases and J by 14 bases, with 21 bases left in between. The germline V gene encodes CDR1 MNHNS and CDR2 SASEGT. This CDR3 is 14 amino acids long. DNA of the CDR3: TGTGCCAGCAGTGAATTGGGGAAGGCCGCTTCGTGTACCTTC. It yields the protein CASSELGKAASCTF.